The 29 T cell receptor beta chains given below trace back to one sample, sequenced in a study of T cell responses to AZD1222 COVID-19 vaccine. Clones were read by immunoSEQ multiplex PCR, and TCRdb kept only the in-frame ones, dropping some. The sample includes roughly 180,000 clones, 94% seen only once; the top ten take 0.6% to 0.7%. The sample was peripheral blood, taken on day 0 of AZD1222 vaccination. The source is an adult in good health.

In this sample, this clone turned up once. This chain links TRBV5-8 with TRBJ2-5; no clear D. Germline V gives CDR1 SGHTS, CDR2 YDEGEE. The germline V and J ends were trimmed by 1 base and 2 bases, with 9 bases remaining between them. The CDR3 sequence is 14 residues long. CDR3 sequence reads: CASSLPNSQETQYF. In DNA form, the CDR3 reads TGTGCCAGCAGCTTGCCTAATTCACAAGAGACCCAGTACTTC.

The DNA of the CDR3 is TGTGCCAGCAGCGTAGGAGGGGGAGGTGGTTCACCCCTCCACTTT. It codes for CASSVGGGGGSPLHF. The chain recombines TRBV9 with TRBJ1-6; possibly TRBD1 for D (6 bases). CDR1 and CDR2 from the germline V gene are SGDLS and YYNGEE. Trimming stripped 0 bases from V and 9 bases from J, with 13 bases between. This CDR3 has 15 residues.

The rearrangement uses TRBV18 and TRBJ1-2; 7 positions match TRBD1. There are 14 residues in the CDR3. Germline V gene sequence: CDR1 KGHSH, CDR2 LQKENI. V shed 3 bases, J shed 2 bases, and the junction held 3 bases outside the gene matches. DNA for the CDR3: TGTGCCAGCTCACCGGACAGGCCAAACTATGGCTACACCTTC. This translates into CASSPDRPNYGYTF.

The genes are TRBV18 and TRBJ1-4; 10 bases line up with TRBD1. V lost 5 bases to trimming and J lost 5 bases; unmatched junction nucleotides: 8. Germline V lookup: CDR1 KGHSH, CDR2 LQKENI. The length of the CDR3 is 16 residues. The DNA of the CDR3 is TGTGCCAGCTCAAGCCAGTGGGGACAGGGGAATGAAAAACTGTTTTTT. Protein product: CASSSQWGQGNEKLFF.

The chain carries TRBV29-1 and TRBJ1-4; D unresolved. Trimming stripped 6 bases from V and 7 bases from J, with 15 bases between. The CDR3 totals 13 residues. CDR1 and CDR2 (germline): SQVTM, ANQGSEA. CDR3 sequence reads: CSVRGLMGEKLFF. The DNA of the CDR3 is TGCAGCGTGCGCGGGCTAATGGGTGAAAAACTGTTTTTT.

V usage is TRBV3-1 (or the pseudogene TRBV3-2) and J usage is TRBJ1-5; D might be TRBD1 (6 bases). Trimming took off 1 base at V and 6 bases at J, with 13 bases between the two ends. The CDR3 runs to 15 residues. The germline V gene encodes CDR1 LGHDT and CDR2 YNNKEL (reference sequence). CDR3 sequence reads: CASSQGGGVGQPQHF. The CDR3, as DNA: TGTGCCAGCAGCCAAGGAGGGGGAGTCGGTCAGCCCCAGCATTTT.

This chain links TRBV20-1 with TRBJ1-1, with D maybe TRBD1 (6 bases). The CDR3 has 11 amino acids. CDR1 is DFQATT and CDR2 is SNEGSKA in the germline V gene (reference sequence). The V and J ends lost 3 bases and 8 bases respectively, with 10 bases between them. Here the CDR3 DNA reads TGCAGTGCTAGGCCCGGGACAGAAGCTTTCTTT. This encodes CSARPGTEAFF.

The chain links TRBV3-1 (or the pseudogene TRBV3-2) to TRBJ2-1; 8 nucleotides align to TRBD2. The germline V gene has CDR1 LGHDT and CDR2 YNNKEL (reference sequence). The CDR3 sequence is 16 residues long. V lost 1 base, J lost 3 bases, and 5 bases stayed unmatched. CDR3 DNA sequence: TGTGCCAGCAGCCAAGCGGGACTAGTCCGCTACAATGAGCAGTTCTTC. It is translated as CASSQAGLVRYNEQFF.

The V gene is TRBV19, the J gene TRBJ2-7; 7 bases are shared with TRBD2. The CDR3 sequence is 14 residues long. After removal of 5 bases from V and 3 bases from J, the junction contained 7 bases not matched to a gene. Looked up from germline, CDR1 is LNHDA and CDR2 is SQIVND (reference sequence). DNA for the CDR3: TGTGCCAGTAGTGCGGGAGTGGGATTCTACGAGCAGTACTTC. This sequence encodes CASSAGVGFYEQYF.

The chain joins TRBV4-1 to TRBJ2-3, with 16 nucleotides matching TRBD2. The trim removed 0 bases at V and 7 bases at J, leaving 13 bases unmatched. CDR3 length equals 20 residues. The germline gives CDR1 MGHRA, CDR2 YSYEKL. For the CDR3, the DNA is TGCGCCAGCAGCCAAGATCAGCGGGGGGGGACTAGCGGGAGGGAGTATACGCAGTATTTT. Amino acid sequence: CASSQDQRGGTSGREYTQYF.

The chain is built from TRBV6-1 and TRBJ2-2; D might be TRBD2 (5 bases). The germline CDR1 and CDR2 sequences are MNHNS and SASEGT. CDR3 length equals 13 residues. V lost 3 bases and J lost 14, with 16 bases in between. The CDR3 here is CASSDTARDGLFF. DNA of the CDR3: TGTGCCAGCAGTGACACGGCCCGGGATGGACTGTTTTTT.

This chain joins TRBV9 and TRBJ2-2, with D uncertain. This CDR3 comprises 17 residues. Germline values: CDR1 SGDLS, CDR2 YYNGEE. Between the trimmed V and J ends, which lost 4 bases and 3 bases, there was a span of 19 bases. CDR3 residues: CASSPRLTTRDTGELFF. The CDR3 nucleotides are TGTGCCAGCAGCCCCCGGTTGACAACTCGGGACACCGGGGAGCTGTTTTTT.

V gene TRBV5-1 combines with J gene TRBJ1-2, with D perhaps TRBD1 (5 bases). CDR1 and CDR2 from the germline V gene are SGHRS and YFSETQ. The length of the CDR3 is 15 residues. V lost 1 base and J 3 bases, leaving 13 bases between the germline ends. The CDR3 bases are TGCGCCAGCAGCTTGATGTTAGGGGCGGACTATGGCTACACCTTC. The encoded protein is CASSLMLGADYGYTF. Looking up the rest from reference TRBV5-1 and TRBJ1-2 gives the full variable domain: KAGVTQTPRYLIKTRGQQVTLSCSPISGHRSVSWYQQTPGQGLQFLFEYFSETQRNKGNFPGRFSGRQFSNSRSEMNVSTLELGDSALYLCASSLMLGADYGYTFGSGTRLTVV.

CDR3 protein: CASSGGRDYNSPLHF. The DNA of the CDR3 is TGTGCCAGCAGTGGCGGGAGGGATTATAATTCACCCCTCCACTTT. V and J are TRBV25-1 and TRBJ1-6, with D unclear. The germline CDR1 and CDR2 sequences are MGHDK and SYGVNS. This CDR3 comprises 15 residues. The V gene lost 4 bases and the J gene lost 4 bases, with 11 bases spanning the gap.

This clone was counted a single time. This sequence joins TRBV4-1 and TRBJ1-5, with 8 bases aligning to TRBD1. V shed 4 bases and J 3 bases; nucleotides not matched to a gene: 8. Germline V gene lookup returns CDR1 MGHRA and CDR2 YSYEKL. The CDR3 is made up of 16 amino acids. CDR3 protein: CASSPPDREFNQPQHF. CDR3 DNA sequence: TGCGCCAGCAGCCCTCCGGACAGGGAATTCAATCAGCCCCAGCATTTT.

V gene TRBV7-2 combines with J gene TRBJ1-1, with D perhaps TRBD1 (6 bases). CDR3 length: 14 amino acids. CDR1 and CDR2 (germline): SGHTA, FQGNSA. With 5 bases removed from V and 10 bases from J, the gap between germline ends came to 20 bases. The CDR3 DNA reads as TGTGCCAGCAGCCTTAGGGGACGGGGGCGAGGAGCTTTCTTT. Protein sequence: CASSLRGRGRGAFF.

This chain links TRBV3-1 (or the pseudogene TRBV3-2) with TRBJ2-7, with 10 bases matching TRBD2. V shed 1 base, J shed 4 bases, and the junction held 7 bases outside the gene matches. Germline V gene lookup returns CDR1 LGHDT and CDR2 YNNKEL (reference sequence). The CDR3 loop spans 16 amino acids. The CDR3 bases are TGTGCCAGCAGCCAAGTCGGGCTAGCGGGAGCGTACGAGCAGTACTTC. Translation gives CASSQVGLAGAYEQYF.

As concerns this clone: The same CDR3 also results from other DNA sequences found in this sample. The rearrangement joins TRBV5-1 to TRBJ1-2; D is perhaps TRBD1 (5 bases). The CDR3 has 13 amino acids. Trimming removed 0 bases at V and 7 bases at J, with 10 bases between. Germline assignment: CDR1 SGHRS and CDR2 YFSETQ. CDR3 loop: CASSLGPGGGYTF. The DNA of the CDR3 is TGCGCCAGCAGCTTGGGGCCGGGGGGTGGCTACACCTTC.

CDR3: CASSRDPFEKLFF. In DNA, the CDR3 is TGTGCCAGCTCCCGGGACCCCTTTGAAAAACTGTTTTTT. V gene TRBV7-7 combines with J gene TRBJ1-4; D possibly corresponds to TRBD1 (5 bases). V lost 8 bases to trimming and J lost 7 bases, with 14 bases between them. This CDR3 is 13 amino acids long. CDR1 is SSHAT, CDR2 FNYEAQ, per germline (reference sequence).

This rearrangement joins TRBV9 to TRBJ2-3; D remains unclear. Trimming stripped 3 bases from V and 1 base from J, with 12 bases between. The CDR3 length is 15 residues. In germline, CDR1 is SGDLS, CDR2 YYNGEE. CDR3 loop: CASSARPQGTDTQYF. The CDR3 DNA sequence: TGTGCCAGCAGCGCCCGACCGCAGGGCACAGATACGCAGTATTTT.

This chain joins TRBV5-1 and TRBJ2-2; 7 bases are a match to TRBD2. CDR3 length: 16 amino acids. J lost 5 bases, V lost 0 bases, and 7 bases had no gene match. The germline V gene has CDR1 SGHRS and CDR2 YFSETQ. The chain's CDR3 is CASSLGAGVWTGELFF. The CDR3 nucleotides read TGCGCCAGCAGCTTGGGGGCGGGAGTCTGGACCGGGGAGCTGTTTTTT.

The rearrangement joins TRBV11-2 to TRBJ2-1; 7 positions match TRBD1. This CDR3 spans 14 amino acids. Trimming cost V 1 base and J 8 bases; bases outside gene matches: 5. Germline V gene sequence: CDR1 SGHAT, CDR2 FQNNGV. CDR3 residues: CASSLVGQRHEQFF. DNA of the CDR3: TGTGCCAGCAGCTTAGTGGGACAGCGCCATGAGCAGTTCTTC.

Here the CDR3 DNA reads TGTGCCAGCAGTTGGTCTGGTAATTCACCCCTCCACTTT. This sequence encodes CASSWSGNSPLHF. This chain connects TRBV12-3 or TRBV12-4 to TRBJ1-6; D gene unclear. The CDR3 covers 13 residues. With 4 bases removed from V and 6 bases from J, the gap between germline ends came to 7 bases.

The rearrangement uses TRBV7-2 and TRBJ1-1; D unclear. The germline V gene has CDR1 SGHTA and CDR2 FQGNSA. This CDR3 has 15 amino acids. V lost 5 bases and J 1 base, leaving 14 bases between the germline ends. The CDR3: CASSRDKAGNTEAFF. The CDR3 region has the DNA TGTGCCAGCAGCAGAGATAAGGCGGGGAACACTGAAGCTTTCTTT.

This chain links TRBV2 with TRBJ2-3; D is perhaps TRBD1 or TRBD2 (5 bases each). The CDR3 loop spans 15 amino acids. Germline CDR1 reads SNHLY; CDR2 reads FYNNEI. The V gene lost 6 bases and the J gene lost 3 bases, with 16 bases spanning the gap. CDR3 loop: CASRDWGTQTDTQYF. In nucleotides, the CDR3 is TGTGCCAGCAGGGACTGGGGGACCCAAACAGATACGCAGTATTTT.

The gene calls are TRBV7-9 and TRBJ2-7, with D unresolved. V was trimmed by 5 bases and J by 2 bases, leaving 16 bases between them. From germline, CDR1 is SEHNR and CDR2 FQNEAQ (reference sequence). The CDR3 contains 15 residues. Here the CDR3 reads CASSPSSESTYEQYF. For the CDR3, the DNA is TGTGCCAGCAGCCCTAGTTCGGAATCCACCTACGAGCAGTACTTC.

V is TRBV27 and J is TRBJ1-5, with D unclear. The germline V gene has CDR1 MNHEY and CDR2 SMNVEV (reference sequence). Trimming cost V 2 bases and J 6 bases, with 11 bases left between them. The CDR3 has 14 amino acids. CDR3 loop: CASSLSHGSQPQHF. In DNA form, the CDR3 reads TGTGCCAGCAGTTTAAGCCATGGAAGTCAGCCCCAGCATTTT.

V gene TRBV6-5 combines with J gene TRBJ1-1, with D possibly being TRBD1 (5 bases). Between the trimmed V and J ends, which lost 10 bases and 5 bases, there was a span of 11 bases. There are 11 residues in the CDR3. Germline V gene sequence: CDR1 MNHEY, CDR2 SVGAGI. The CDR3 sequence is CATAGRTEAFF. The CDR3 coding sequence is TGTGCCACAGCAGGGAGAACTGAAGCTTTCTTT.

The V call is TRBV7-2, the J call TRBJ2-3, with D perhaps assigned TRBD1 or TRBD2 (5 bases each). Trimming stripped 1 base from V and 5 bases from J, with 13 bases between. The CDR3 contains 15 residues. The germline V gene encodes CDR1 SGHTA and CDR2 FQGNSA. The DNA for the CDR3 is TGTGCCAGCAGCTTAGTGGGGGTTTCGAGAGATACGCAGTATTTT. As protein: CASSLVGVSRDTQYF.